The 2 T cell receptor beta chains below were found in one sample sequenced in a study of regulatory T cells in long-lasting Graves disease (dated by TCRdb to about 2021). Per the publication, the time point label means: persistent/refractory GD, antithyroid drugs over 5 years with positive TRAb. For both TCR sequencing and RNA sequencing, RNA was extracted from PBMCs in TRIzol. Receptor libraries were prepared by multiplex PCR. Sequencer: Illumina HiSeq 4000. iRepertoire HTBI primers and Arm-PCR amplification of CDR3 regions were used to construct TCR beta libraries. TCRdb applied fastp at Q25 and MiXCR to the public reads, then kept only in-frame beta chains. Each entry merges the rows of one CDR3 protein and shows their most common DNA and genes. The sample table records about 660,000 distinct CDR3 sequences; approximately 29% of these occur just once. About 42% of the sample comes from the top ten.

The sample in question was peripheral blood mononuclear cells (PBMCs), obtained when the disease was refractory, from a patient treated with antithyroid drugs. The receptors derive from a female donor with Graves disease.

The J gene is TRBJ1-2, the V gene TRBV19, with D possibly being TRBD1 (6 bases). The germline gives CDR1 LNHDA, CDR2 SQIVND (reference sequence). The CDR3 consists of 12 residues. Trimming stripped 7 bases from V and 8 bases from J, with 14 bases between. The chain's CDR3 is CASTPGGGGYTF. CDR3 nucleotides: TGTGCCAGTACCCCGGGCGGGGGCGGCTACACCTTC.

This clonotype was seen a handful of times. This sequence joins TRBV6-1 and TRBJ2-7; 9 positions agree with TRBD2. The CDR3 loop spans 13 amino acids. Germline V lookup: CDR1 MNHNS, CDR2 SASEGT. V lost 6 bases and J lost 11; bases outside the gene matches: 11. In nucleotides, the CDR3 is TGTGCCAGCAGCCCGACTAGCGGATACCTTGAGTACTTC. It codes for CASSPTSGYLEYF.